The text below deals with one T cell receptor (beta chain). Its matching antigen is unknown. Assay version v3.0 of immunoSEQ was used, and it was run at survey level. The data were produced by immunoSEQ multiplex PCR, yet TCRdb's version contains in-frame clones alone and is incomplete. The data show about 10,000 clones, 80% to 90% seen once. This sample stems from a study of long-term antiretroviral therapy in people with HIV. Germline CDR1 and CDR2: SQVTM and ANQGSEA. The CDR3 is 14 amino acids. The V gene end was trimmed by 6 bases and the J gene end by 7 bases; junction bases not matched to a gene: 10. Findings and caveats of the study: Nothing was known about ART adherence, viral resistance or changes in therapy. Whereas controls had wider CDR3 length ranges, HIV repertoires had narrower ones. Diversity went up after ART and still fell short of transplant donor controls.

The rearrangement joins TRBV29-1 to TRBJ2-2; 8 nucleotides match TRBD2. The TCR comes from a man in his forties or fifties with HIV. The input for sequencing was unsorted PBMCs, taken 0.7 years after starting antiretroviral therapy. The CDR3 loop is CSVSREGGFGELFF. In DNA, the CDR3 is TGCAGCGTCTCCCGGGAGGGCGGCTTCGGGGAGCTGTTTTTT.